This T cell receptor (beta chain) was observed in a study of cytomegalovirus exposure and HLA in healthy donors. Study findings and constraints: Later analysis identified some 16,000 TCR beta sequences associated with HLA alleles, using a false discovery rate threshold of 0.05. Specific recognition of CMV antigens was confirmed in vitro for a few chains (all CMV-associated). In a later analysis, TCR association rates varied by HLA locus: DRB1 most, HLA-C fewest.

On this clone: Its antigen is as yet unknown.

Trimming shortened V by 2 bases and J by 4 bases, and 15 bases separated the two germline ends. Germline V gives CDR1 MNHEY, CDR2 SMNVEV (reference sequence). CDR3 length: 16 residues. The PCR was carried out with 60 Vbeta primers and 13 Jbeta primers. Repertoires were generated with immunoSEQ multiplex PCR, while TCRdb's copy carries only in-frame clones and drops some. The sample lists some 120,000 clones, under 90% seen once, with 3.6% in the top ten. Although they were nominally healthy when sampled, donors likely had unrecorded immune exposures. J is TRBJ2-1 and V is TRBV27; TRBD1 might be the D (7 bases). Input material: PBMCs. The receptor comes from a woman in her thirties or forties in good health and CMV-seropositive. CDR3 region: CASSLEEGQPYNEQFF. CDR3 nucleotide sequence: TGTGCCAGCAGTTTAGAGGAGGGACAGCCGTACAATGAGCAGTTCTTC.